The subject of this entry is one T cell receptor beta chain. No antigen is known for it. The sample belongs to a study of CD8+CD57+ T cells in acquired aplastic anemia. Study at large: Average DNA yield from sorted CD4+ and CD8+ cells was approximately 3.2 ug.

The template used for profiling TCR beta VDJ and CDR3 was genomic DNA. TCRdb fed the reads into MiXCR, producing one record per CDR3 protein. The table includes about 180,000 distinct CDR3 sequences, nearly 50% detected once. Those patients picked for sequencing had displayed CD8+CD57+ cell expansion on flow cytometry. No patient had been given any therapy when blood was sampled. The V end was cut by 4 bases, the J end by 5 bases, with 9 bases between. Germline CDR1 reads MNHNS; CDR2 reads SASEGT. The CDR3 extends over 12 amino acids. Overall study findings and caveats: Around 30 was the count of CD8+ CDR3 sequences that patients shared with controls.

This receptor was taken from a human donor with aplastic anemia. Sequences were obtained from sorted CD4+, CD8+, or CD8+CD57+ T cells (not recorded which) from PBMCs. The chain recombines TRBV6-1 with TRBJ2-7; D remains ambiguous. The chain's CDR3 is CASSVVGNEQYF. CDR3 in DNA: TGTGCCAGCAGTGTTGTAGGGAACGAGCAGTACTTC.